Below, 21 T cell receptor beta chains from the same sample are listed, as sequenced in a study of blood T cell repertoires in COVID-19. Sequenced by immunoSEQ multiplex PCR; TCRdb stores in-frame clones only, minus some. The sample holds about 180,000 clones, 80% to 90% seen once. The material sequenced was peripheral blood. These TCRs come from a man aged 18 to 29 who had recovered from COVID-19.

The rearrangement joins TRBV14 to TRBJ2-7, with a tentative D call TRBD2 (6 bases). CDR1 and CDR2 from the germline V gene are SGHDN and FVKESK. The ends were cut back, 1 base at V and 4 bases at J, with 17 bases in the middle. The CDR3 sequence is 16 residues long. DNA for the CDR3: TGTGCCAGCAGCCAAGCATTTGGGACTCGGGTATACGAGCAGTACTTC. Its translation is CASSQAFGTRVYEQYF.

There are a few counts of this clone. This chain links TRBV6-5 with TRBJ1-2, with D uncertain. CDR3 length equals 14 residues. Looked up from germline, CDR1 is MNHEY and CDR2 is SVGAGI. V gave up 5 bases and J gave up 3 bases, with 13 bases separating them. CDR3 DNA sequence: TGTGCCAGCAGTAACGGCGGGGTCGACTATGGCTACACCTTC. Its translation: CASSNGGVDYGYTF.

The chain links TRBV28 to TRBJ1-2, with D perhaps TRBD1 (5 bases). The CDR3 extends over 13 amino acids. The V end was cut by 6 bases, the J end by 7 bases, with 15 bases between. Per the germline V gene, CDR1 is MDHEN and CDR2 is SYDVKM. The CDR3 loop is CASRPTGVGGYTF. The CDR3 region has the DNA TGTGCCAGCAGACCTACAGGTGTCGGTGGCTACACCTTC.

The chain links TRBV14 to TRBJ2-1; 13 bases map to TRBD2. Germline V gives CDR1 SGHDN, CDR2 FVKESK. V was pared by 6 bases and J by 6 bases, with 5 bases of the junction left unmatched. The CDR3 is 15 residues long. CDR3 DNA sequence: TGTGCCAGCAGATCCCGGACTAGCGGGAGCAATGAGCAGTTCTTC. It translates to CASRSRTSGSNEQFF.

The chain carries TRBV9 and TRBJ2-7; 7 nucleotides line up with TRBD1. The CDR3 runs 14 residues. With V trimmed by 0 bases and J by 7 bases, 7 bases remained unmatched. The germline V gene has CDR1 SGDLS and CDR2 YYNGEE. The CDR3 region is CASSVGQGGLEQYF. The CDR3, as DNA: TGTGCCAGCAGCGTAGGACAGGGCGGGTTGGAGCAGTACTTC.

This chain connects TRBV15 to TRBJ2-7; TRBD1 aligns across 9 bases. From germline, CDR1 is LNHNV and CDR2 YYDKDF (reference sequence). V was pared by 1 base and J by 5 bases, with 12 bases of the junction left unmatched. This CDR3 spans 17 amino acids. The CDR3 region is CATSRGGQGKSSNEQYF. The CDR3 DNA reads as TGTGCCACCAGCAGAGGGGGACAGGGCAAATCATCCAACGAGCAGTACTTC.

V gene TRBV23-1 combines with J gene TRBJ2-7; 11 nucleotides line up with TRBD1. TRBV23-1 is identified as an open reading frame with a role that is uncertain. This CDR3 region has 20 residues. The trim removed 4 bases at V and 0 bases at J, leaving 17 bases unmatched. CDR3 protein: CASSPLSNIRDRGTSYEQYF. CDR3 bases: TGCGCCAGCAGTCCGCTGTCCAATATTAGGGACAGGGGGACCTCCTACGAGCAGTACTTC.

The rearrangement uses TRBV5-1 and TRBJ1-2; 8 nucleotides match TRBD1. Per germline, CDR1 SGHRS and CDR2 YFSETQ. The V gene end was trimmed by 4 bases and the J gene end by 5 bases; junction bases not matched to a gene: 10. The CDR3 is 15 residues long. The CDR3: CASSHGTGEGYGYTF. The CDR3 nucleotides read TGCGCCAGCAGCCACGGGACAGGCGAGGGATATGGCTACACCTTC.

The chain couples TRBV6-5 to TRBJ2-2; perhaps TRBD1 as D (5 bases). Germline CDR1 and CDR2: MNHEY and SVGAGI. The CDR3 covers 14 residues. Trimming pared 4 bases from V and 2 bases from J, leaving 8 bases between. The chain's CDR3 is CASSSDTNTGELFF. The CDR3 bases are TGTGCCAGCAGTTCGGACACTAACACCGGGGAGCTGTTTTTT.

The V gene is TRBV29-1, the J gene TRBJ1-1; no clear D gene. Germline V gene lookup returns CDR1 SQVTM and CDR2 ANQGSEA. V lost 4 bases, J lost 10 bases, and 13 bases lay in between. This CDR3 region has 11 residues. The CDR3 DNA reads TGCAGCGTTGTCGATGGGTCAGGAGCTTTCTTT. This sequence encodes CSVVDGSGAFF.

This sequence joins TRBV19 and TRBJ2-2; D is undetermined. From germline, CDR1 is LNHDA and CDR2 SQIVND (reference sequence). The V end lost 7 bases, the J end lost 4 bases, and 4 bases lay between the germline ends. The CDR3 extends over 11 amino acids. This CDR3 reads CASIGTGELFF. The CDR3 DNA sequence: TGTGCCAGTATCGGCACCGGGGAGCTGTTTTTT. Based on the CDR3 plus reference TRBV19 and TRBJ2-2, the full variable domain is DGGITQSPKYLFRKEGQNVTLSCEQNLNHDAMYWYRQDPGQGLRLIYYSQIVNDFQKGDIAEGYSVSREKKESFPLTVTSAQKNPTAFYLCASIGTGELFFGEGSRLTVL.

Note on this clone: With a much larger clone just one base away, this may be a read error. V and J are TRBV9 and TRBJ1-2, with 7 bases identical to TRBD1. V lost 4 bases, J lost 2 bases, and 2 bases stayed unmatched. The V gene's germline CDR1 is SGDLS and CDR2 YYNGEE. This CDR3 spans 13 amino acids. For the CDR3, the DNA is TGTGCCAGCAGCCCGACAGGGAACTATGGCTACACCTTC. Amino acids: CASSPTGNYGYTF.

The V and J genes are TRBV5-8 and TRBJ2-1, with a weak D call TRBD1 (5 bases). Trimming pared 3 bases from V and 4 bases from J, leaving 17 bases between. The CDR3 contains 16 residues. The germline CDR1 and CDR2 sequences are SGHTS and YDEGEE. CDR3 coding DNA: TGTGCCAGCAGCTCAACAACATTATCAGGGTACAATGAGCAGTTCTTC. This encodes CASSSTTLSGYNEQFF.

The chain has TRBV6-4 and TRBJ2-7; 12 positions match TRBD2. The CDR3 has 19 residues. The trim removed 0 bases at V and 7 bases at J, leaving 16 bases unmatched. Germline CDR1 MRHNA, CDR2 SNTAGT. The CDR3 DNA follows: TGTGCCAGCAGTGACTCGAACAGGGATTGGGCTAGCGGGAGGGTGGAGCAGTACTTC. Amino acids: CASSDSNRDWASGRVEQYF.

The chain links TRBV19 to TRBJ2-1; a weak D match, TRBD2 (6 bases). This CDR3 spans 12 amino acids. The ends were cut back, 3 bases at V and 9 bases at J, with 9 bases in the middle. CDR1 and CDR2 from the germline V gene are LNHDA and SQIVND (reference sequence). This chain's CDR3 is CASSIGGGEQFF. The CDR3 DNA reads TGTGCCAGTAGTATTGGGGGAGGTGAGCAGTTCTTC.

The CDR3 nucleotides are TGTGCCATCAGTGAGTCCTGGGGCATCGGGGGAGGACAGTACTTC. It translates to CAISESWGIGGGQYF. The chain employs TRBV10-3 and TRBJ2-7; D perhaps matches TRBD2 (6 bases). This CDR3 has 15 amino acids. V dropped 0 bases and J dropped 10 bases, with 19 bases sitting between them. Germline V gene data show CDR1 as ENHRY and CDR2 as SYGVKD.

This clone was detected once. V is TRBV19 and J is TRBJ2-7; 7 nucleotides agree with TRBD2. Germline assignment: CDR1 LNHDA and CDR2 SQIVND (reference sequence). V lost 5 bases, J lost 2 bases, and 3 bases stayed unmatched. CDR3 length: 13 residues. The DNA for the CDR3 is TGTGCCAGTAGTTCTAGCGGAGCCTACGAGCAGTACTTC. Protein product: CASSSSGAYEQYF.

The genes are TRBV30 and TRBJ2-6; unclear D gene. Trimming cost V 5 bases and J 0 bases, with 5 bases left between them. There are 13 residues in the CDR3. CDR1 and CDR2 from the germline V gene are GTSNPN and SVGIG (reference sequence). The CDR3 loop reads CAWGISGANVLTF. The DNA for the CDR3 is TGTGCCTGGGGTATCTCTGGGGCCAACGTCCTGACTTTC. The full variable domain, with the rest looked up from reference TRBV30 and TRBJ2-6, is SQTIHQWPATLVQPVGSPLSLECTVEGTSNPNLYWYRQAAGRGLQLLFYSVGIGQISSEVPQNLSASRPQDRQFILSSKKLLLSDSGFYLCAWGISGANVLTFGAGSRLTVL.

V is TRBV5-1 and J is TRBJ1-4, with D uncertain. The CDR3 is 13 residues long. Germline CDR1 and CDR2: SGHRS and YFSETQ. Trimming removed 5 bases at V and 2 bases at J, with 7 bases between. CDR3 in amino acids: CASRRVTNEKLFF. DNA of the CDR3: TGCGCCAGCAGGAGGGTCACTAATGAAAAACTGTTTTTT. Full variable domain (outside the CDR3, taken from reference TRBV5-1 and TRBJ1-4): KAGVTQTPRYLIKTRGQQVTLSCSPISGHRSVSWYQQTPGQGLQFLFEYFSETQRNKGNFPGRFSGRQFSNSRSEMNVSTLELGDSALYLCASRRVTNEKLFFGSGTQLSVL.

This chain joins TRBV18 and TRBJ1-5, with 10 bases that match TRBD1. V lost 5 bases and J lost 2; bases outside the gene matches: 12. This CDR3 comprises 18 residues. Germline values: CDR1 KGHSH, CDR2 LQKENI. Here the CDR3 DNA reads TGTGCCAGCTCATCGGGACAGGGGACTTTAGGGGGCAATCAGCCCCAGCATTTT. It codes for CASSSGQGTLGGNQPQHF.

CDR3: CASSYGSDLTGELFF. CDR3 DNA sequence: TGTGCCAGCAGTTACGGCAGCGACCTCACCGGGGAGCTGTTTTTT. This chain joins TRBV6-2 or TRBV6-3 and TRBJ2-2, with D hard to call. The germline CDR1 and CDR2 sequences are MNHEY and SVGEGT. CDR3 length: 15 residues. The germline V and J ends were trimmed by 2 bases and 4 bases, with 11 bases remaining between them.